The clone carrying this T cell receptor (beta chain) occurred once. What it binds is unknown. This sample is part of a study of OX40 agonist ivuxolimab in advanced cancers. Overall study: Patients assigned to dose escalation were diagnosed with hepatocellular carcinoma, melanoma, renal cell or head and neck cancer. A male proportion of 82.7% was recorded, with mean age around 64 years and range 23 to 79. General study findings and limits: Expanded clones belonging to CD8+ T cells outnumbered, on average, those of CD4+. Also showing low normalized T-cell clonal expansion were some of the nonresponders.

The germline V gene has CDR1 MNHEY and CDR2 SMNVEV (reference sequence). The CDR3 spans 14 residues. The junction had 8 bases not matched to a gene; V was cut back by 3 bases and J by 8 bases. Some clones are missing from TCRdb's copy, which holds only in-frame ones; the method was immunoSEQ multiplex PCR. The repertoire includes over 60,000 clones, approximately 78% of them detected once, and 1.9% sits in the top ten. The rearrangement links TRBV27 to TRBJ1-2; 8 bases fit TRBD1. The specimen comprised CD4+ or CD8+ T cells sorted from blood, sampled in a trial of the OX40 agonist ivuxolimab. This clonotype was obtained from an adult with an advanced solid tumor such as melanoma, head and neck, liver or kidney cancer. CDR3 protein: CASSFGQGAIGYTF. DNA of the CDR3: TGTGCCAGCAGTTTCGGGCAGGGGGCGATCGGCTACACCTTC.